Listed below are T cell receptor beta chains from one sample, sequenced in a study of cytomegalovirus exposure and HLA in healthy donors. TCRdb keeps only in-frame clones here, not all; method: immunoSEQ multiplex PCR. The top ten hold 3.5% to 4% of the sample, which has around 73,000 clones, 70% to 90% seen once. Sequencing input: PBMCs. The receptors derive from a woman aged 18-29 years in good health and CMV-seropositive. CDR3s include the opening cysteine and the closing phenylalanine or tryptophan. The D gene is left open where the match is weak. Not all rows give a size; the values are once, few, many and, for expanded clones, a class.

d_gene | j_gene | len | abundance | v_gene | CDR3aa | CDR3nt
TRBD2 | TRBJ2-1 | 18 | NA | TRBV4-1 | CASSQDRGGSSSYNEQFF | TGCGCCAGCAGCCAAGATCGGGGCGGGAGTTCCTCCTACAATGAGCAGTTCTTC
TRBD1 | TRBJ1-3 | 15 | NA | TRBV6-5 | CASSYSGQGENTIYF | TGTGCCAGCAGTTACTCGGGACAGGGGGAAAACACCATATATTTT
NA | TRBJ2-3 | 14 | NA | TRBV27 | CASAALRGTDTQYF | TGTGCCAGCGCCGCCCTAAGGGGGACAGATACGCAGTATTTT
TRBD2 | TRBJ2-4 | 15 | NA | TRBV9 | CASSESGGFGNIQYF | TGTGCCAGCAGTGAATCGGGGGGGTTCGGAAACATTCAGTACTTC
NA | TRBJ2-6 | 15 | NA | TRBV15 | CATSRVTSGANVLTF | TGTGCCACCAGCAGAGTCACTTCTGGGGCCAACGTCCTGACTTTC
NA | TRBJ1-6 | 16 | NA | TRBV4-2 | CASSQGVRGLNSPLHF | TGTGCCAGCAGCCAAGGAGTGCGGGGCTTAAATTCACCCCTCCACTTT
NA | TRBJ2-3 | 15 | once | TRBV7-8 | CASSFIGRRTDTQYF | TGTGCCAGCAGCTTCATTGGGAGGCGCACAGATACGCAGTATTTT
TRBD2 | TRBJ2-7 | 15 | NA | TRBV2 | CASISIAGGSYEQYF | TGTGCCAGCATAAGTATAGCGGGGGGATCCTACGAGCAGTACTTC
NA | TRBJ1-1 | 13 | NA | TRBV29-1 | CSVVQGWGTEAFF | TGCAGCGTTGTTCAGGGGTGGGGCACTGAAGCTTTCTTT
NA | TRBJ2-1 | 15 | once | TRBV5-6 | CASSQGWGHYNEQFF | TGTGCCAGCAGCCAAGGTTGGGGGCACTACAATGAGCAGTTCTTC
TRBD1 | TRBJ1-1 | 13 | NA | TRBV13 | CASSLTRGVEAFF | TGTGCCAGCAGCTTAACCAGGGGGGTTGAAGCTTTCTTT
NA | TRBJ1-1 | 15 | NA | TRBV6-1 | CASSESVGVNTEAFF | TGTGCCAGCAGTGAAAGTGTAGGGGTGAACACTGAAGCTTTCTTT
NA | TRBJ2-7 | 11 | NA | TRBV20-1 | CSARGQEEQYF | TGCAGTGCTAGAGGACAGGAGGAGCAGTACTTC
NA | TRBJ1-1 | 15 | NA | TRBV7-9 | CASSPRGGGSTEAFF | TGTGCCAGCAGCCCCCGAGGGGGTGGGTCCACTGAAGCTTTCTTT
NA | TRBJ2-1 | 17 | once | TRBV29-1 | CSVIGSGQIKGYNEQFF | TGCAGCGTGATCGGAAGCGGACAGATAAAAGGTTACAATGAGCAGTTCTTC
NA | TRBJ2-1 | 15 | NA | TRBV19 | CASSISGVPYNEQFF | TGTGCCAGTAGTATTAGCGGAGTTCCCTACAATGAGCAGTTCTTC
TRBD1 | TRBJ2-7 | 15 | NA | TRBV6-6 | CASNRQGGMSYEQYF | TGTGCCAGCAATAGACAGGGGGGTATGTCCTACGAGCAGTACTTC
NA | TRBJ1-4 | 14 | NA | TRBV6-6 | CASREDLTGEKLFF | TGTGCCAGCAGGGAGGACCTGACGGGTGAAAAACTGTTTTTT
NA | TRBJ2-1 | 14 | NA | TRBV7-6 | CASSLAGGPDEQFF | TGTGCCAGCAGCTTAGCGGGGGGGCCAGATGAGCAGTTCTTC
NA | TRBJ2-5 | 14 | NA | TRBV11-2 | CASSLDPPPGAQYF | TGTGCCAGCAGCTTAGATCCCCCGCCGGGGGCCCAGTACTTC
NA | TRBJ2-2 | 15 | NA | TRBV5-6 | CASSLGLGSAGELFF | TGTGCCAGCAGCTTGGGACTAGGATCCGCCGGGGAGCTGTTTTTT
TRBD2 | TRBJ2-3 | 13 | NA | TRBV5-1 | CASSLAGTDTQYF | TGCGCCAGCAGTCTAGCGGGCACAGATACGCAGTATTTT
NA | TRBJ2-4 | 15 | NA | TRBV4-2 | CASSQEERTGYIQYF | TGTGCCAGCAGCCAAGAGGAAAGGACTGGTTACATTCAGTACTTC
TRBD2 | TRBJ2-5 | 19 | NA | TRBV6-1 | CASSVPGLAGGSFTETQYF | TGTGCCAGCAGTGTCCCCGGACTAGCGGGGGGTTCTTTCACAGAGACCCAGTACTTC
NA | TRBJ2-1 | 17 | NA | TRBV7-7 | CASSPTVGTRNHNEQFF | TGTGCTAGCAGTCCTACAGTAGGGACAAGAAACCACAATGAGCAGTTCTTC
TRBD2 | TRBJ2-7 | 17 | NA | TRBV27 | CASSLGREGPGSNEQYF | TGTGCCAGCAGTTTGGGGCGGGAGGGCCCCGGTAGCAACGAGCAGTACTTC
NA | TRBJ2-2 | 13 | NA | TRBV6-4 | CASSDSSTGELFF | TGTGCCAGCAGTGACTCTAGCACCGGGGAGCTGTTTTTT
TRBD2 | TRBJ2-3 | 13 | NA | TRBV5-6 | CASRGRSTDTQYF | TGTGCCAGCCGCGGGAGGAGCACAGATACGCAGTATTTT
NA | TRBJ2-7 | 14 | once | TRBV4-2 | CASSQGAQDYEQYF | TGTGCCAGCAGCCAAGGGGCACAAGACTACGAGCAGTACTTC
TRBD2 | TRBJ2-7 | 16 | NA | TRBV28 | CASSFGLAGVSYEQYF | TGTGCCAGCAGTTTTGGGCTAGCGGGAGTCTCCTACGAGCAGTACTTC
TRBD1 | TRBJ2-6 | 19 | few | TRBV5-1 | CASSLGVRTGSSGANVLTF | TGCGCCAGCAGCTTGGGAGTCCGGACAGGTTCCTCTGGGGCCAACGTCCTGACTTTC
TRBD1 | TRBJ1-2 | 15 | NA | TRBV7-9 | CASSPETGIGYGYTF | TGTGCCAGCAGCCCCGAGACAGGGATCGGCTATGGCTACACCTTC
NA | TRBJ2-1 | 14 | NA | TRBV7-9 | CASSLVKGRNEQFF | TGTGCCAGCAGCTTAGTGAAGGGGCGCAATGAGCAGTTCTTC
TRBD2 | TRBJ2-1 | 19 | NA | TRBV27 | CASSKTSGRAYISYNEQFF | TGTGCCAGCAGTAAGACTAGCGGGAGGGCCTACATCTCCTACAATGAGCAGTTCTTC
TRBD1 | TRBJ1-4 | 15 | NA | TRBV28 | CASSRDRGRNEKLFF | TGTGCCAGCAGTCGCGACAGGGGGCGGAATGAAAAACTGTTTTTT
TRBD1 | TRBJ2-7 | 15 | NA | TRBV15 | CATSKGQGASYEQYF | TGTGCCACCAGCAAGGGACAGGGGGCCTCCTACGAGCAGTACTTC
TRBD1 | TRBJ1-1 | 14 | NA | TRBV28 | CASSQQGRNTEAFF | TGTGCCAGCAGCCAACAGGGGCGAAACACTGAAGCTTTCTTT
NA | TRBJ2-2 | 16 | NA | TRBV10-3 | CAIGADSSLNTGELFF | TGTGCCATCGGGGCGGACAGTTCTTTGAACACCGGGGAGCTGTTTTTT
NA | TRBJ1-2 | 13 | NA | TRBV11-2 | CASSLGAPNGYTF | TGTGCCAGCAGCTTAGGGGCCCCTAATGGCTACACCTTC
TRBD1 | TRBJ1-1 | 13 | NA | TRBV14 | CASSQTQGTEAFF | TGTGCCAGCAGCCAAACACAGGGGACTGAAGCTTTCTTT
NA | TRBJ1-1 | 15 | NA | TRBV11-1 | CASSFEVLPNTEAFF | TGTGCCAGCAGCTTTGAGGTTTTACCCAACACTGAAGCTTTCTTT
NA | TRBJ1-2 | 16 | once | TRBV7-2 | CASSFEGRRTNYGYTF | TGTGCCAGCAGCTTTGAAGGGAGGAGGACTAACTATGGCTACACCTTC
NA | TRBJ1-1 | 16 | NA | TRBV28 | CASSHTRTKMNTEAFF | TGTGCCAGCAGCCACACCCGGACTAAGATGAACACTGAAGCTTTCTTT
TRBD1 | TRBJ2-7 | 15 | NA | TRBV7-8 | CASSPFGTGGVEQYF | TGTGCCAGCAGCCCATTTGGGACAGGGGGCGTCGAGCAGTACTTC
TRBD1 | TRBJ1-5 | 18 | NA | TRBV7-6 | CASSVELPGQNSNQPQHF | TGTGCCAGCAGCGTCGAACTTCCGGGACAGAATAGCAATCAGCCCCAGCATTTT
TRBD2 | TRBJ2-1 | 12 | NA | TRBV30 | CAWRREGLEQFF | TGTGCCTGGAGACGGGAGGGCCTTGAGCAGTTCTTC
NA | TRBJ2-2 | 18 | NA | TRBV5-1 | CASRVDSGAHSNTGELFF | TGCGCCAGCAGGGTAGACTCAGGGGCGCATTCGAACACCGGGGAGCTGTTTTTT
NA | TRBJ2-3 | 14 | once | TRBV6-5 | CASSYSKGSYTQYF | TGTGCCAGCAGTTACTCGAAAGGGAGTTATACGCAGTATTTT
NA | TRBJ2-7 | 14 | NA | TRBV6-5 | CASRIQGNSYEQYF | TGTGCCAGCAGGATACAGGGAAACTCCTACGAGCAGTACTTC
TRBD2 | TRBJ2-1 | 14 | NA | TRBV7-8 | CASSYKRGYNEQFF | TGTGCCAGCAGCTACAAGCGGGGCTACAATGAGCAGTTCTTC